This T cell receptor (beta chain) was sequenced for a study of blood T cell repertoires in COVID-19. Study summary: From the United States, Italy and Spain came samples of acute and convalescent COVID-19.

Produced via immunoSEQ multiplex PCR; TCRdb's table is partial and in-frame only. The data contain about 82,000 clones, over 70% of them singletons. The ends were cut back, 6 bases at V and 6 bases at J, with 14 bases in the middle. The germline V gene encodes CDR1 SNHLY and CDR2 FYNNEI. This CDR3 has 13 residues. This receptor was identified in a middle-aged woman with active or convalescent COVID-19. The V call is TRBV2, the J call TRBJ1-2, with unresolved D. The material sequenced was peripheral blood. CDR3 sequence reads: CASRKEVEDGYTF. CDR3 DNA sequence: TGTGCCAGCAGGAAAGAGGTAGAGGATGGCTACACCTTC.